The sequence of this T cell receptor beta chain was determined in a study of neoadjuvant anti-PD-1 for oral cavity cancer. The CDR3 length is 14 residues. The germline gives CDR1 MGHRA, CDR2 YSYEKL. V lost 0 bases, J lost 11 bases, and 7 bases stayed unmatched. As for time point: after neoadjuvant nivolumab, at surgical resection. Patients had newly diagnosed, untreated stage II-IVA oral cavity squamous cell carcinoma. The repertoire was sequenced with immunoSEQ multiplex PCR; TCRdb's copy has only in-frame clones and lacks some. This sample has some 70,000 clones, with 70% to 90% found just once. The source material was PBMCs, sampled after nivolumab (anti-PD-1) treatment. The chain links TRBV4-1 to TRBJ2-7; 10 bases line up with TRBD2. The clonotype originates from a person aged 40-85 years with oral cavity squamous cell carcinoma. CDR3 in amino acids: CASSQDRLAGDKYF. DNA for the CDR3: TGCGCCAGCAGCCAAGATCGGCTAGCGGGAGATAAGTACTTC.